Listed below are T cell receptor beta chains from one sample, sequenced in a study of CD8 T cells in Susac syndrome. TCRdb recomputed calls from the immunoSEQ multiplex PCR reads with MiXCR, one row per CDR3 protein. Altogether some 160,000 distinct CDR3 sequences are present, 94% being singletons, with the ten largest covering 0.12%. The sequencing sample was made of CD4+ T cells from PBMCs. These TCRs come from a human donor with Susac syndrome. CDR3s include the opening cysteine and the closing phenylalanine or tryptophan. A D gene is named only where the DNA matches it firmly. Not all rows give a size; the values are once, few, many and, for expanded clones, a class.

>TRBV20-1|TRBJ1-5|-|-
CSKLGWDTQPQHF
TGCAGTAAACTCGGGTGGGACACTCAGCCCCAGCATTTT
>TRBV24-1|TRBJ2-3|-|-
CATSEGNTQYF
TGTGCCACCAGTGAAGGGAATACGCAGTATTTT
>TRBV29-1|TRBJ1-2|-|-
CSVAQGIYGYTF
TGCAGCGTTGCTCAGGGAATCTATGGCTACACCTTC
>TRBV15|TRBJ2-1|-|-
CATSRVEGSYNEQFF
TGTGCCACCAGCAGAGTGGAGGGCTCCTACAATGAGCAGTTCTTC
>TRBV3-1|TRBJ2-7|TRBD2|-
CASSQRARTSGEVYF
TGTGCCAGCAGCCAACGGGCCCGGACTAGCGGGGAAGTTTACTTC
>TRBV12-3/TRBV12-4|TRBJ2-7|TRBD1|-
CASAGLRDRGYTPRSYEQYF
TGTGCCAGCGCCGGACTCCGGGACAGGGGGTACACCCCACGATCGTACGAGCAGTACTTC
>TRBV9|TRBJ1-1|-|-
CASSVTQGRGNTEAFF
TGTGCCAGCAGCGTTACCCAGGGAAGGGGGAACACTGAAGCTTTCTTT
>TRBV12-3/TRBV12-4|TRBJ2-3|TRBD2|-
CASSLGGLVGTDTQYF
TGTGCCAGCAGTTTAGGGGGACTAGTGGGAACAGATACGCAGTATTTT
>TRBV12-3/TRBV12-4|TRBJ1-1|TRBD1|once
CASSSTGTGNTEAFF
TGTGCCAGCAGCTCAACCGGGACAGGGAACACTGAAGCTTTCTTT
>TRBV29-1|TRBJ2-6|-|-
CSVEGGETGANVLTF
TGCAGCGTAGAAGGTGGGGAAACTGGGGCCAACGTCCTGACTTTC
>TRBV6-1|TRBJ1-5|-|-
CASSEALAQHF
TGTGCCAGCAGTGAAGCGCTGGCCCAGCATTTT
>TRBV9|TRBJ2-7|-|-
CASSVTGQDEQYF
TGTGCCAGCAGCGTAACGGGGCAGGACGAGCAGTACTTC
>TRBV10-3|TRBJ2-7|TRBD1|-
CAISVEPGQGGEQYF
TGTGCCATCAGTGTGGAACCGGGACAGGGGGGCGAGCAGTACTTC
>TRBV6-5|TRBJ1-2|TRBD1|-
CASSSPDRGLIYGYTF
TGTGCCAGCAGTTCCCCGGACAGGGGGCTTATCTATGGCTACACCTTC
>TRBV9|TRBJ2-3|TRBD2|-
CASSSSGARTDTQYF
TGTGCCAGCAGCTCCAGCGGGGCCCGCACAGATACGCAGTATTTT
>TRBV12-3/TRBV12-4|TRBJ1-2|TRBD1|-
CASSLGQGNYGYTF
TGTGCCAGCAGTTTAGGACAGGGGAACTATGGCTACACCTTC
>TRBV9|TRBJ1-6|-|-
CASSVTAENSPLHF
TGTGCCAGCAGCGTAACGGCCGAGAATTCACCCCTCCACTTT
>TRBV19|TRBJ2-5|TRBD1|-
CASRGQGALETQYF
TGTGCCAGTAGAGGACAGGGGGCGCTTGAGACCCAGTACTTC
>TRBV3-1|TRBJ2-7|-|-
CASSHRVAEQYF
TGTGCCAGCAGCCATAGGGTCGCCGAGCAGTACTTC
>TRBV3-1|TRBJ1-2|-|-
CASSQGTQQGYGYTF
TGTGCCAGCAGCCAAGGAACCCAACAGGGCTATGGCTACACCTTC
>TRBV7-2|TRBJ2-5|TRBD2|-
CASSLVSGGQGEETQYF
TGTGCCAGCAGCTTAGTGTCGGGGGGGCAAGGAGAAGAGACCCAGTACTTC
>TRBV7-8|TRBJ2-1|-|-
CASSLVQIGEQFF
TGTGCCAGCAGCTTAGTACAGATTGGTGAGCAGTTCTTC
>TRBV6-2/TRBV6-3|TRBJ1-1|-|-
CASSYSRGVQNTEAFF
TGTGCCAGCAGTTACTCCCGAGGGGTACAGAACACTGAAGCTTTCTTT
>TRBV12-3/TRBV12-4|TRBJ1-5|-|-
CASRWDGPRGGQPQHF
TGTGCCAGCAGATGGGACGGGCCCCGGGGGGGTCAGCCCCAGCATTTT
>TRBV6-6|TRBJ1-2|TRBD1|once
CASTLSSGQGFYGYTF
TGTGCCAGCACCCTATCCTCGGGACAGGGGTTCTATGGCTACACCTTC
>TRBV27|TRBJ2-6|-|-
CASSSTPSGANVLTF
TGTGCCAGCAGTTCTACTCCCTCTGGGGCCAACGTCCTGACTTTC
>TRBV5-8|TRBJ2-2|-|once
CASNKGQGNTGELFF
TGTGCCAGCAACAAGGGTCAGGGTAACACCGGGGAGCTGTTTTTT
>TRBV5-6|TRBJ1-5|TRBD1|-
CASSYGTGNQPQHF
TGTGCCAGCAGCTATGGGACAGGCAATCAGCCCCAGCATTTT
>TRBV20-1|TRBJ1-6|-|once
CSARDRQTGGNSPLHF
TGCAGTGCTAGAGATAGGCAGACCGGGGGGAATTCACCCCTCCACTTT
>TRBV27|TRBJ2-2|-|-
CASSFPLGGELFF
TGTGCCAGCAGTTTCCCCCTCGGCGGGGAGCTGTTTTTT
>TRBV12-3/TRBV12-4|TRBJ2-7|-|-
CASRVTAGPYYEQYF
TGTGCCAGCAGGGTGACGGCCGGGCCGTATTACGAGCAGTACTTC
>TRBV12-3/TRBV12-4|TRBJ1-5|TRBD1|-
CASSLDRGDQPQHF
TGTGCCAGCAGCCTCGACAGGGGTGATCAGCCCCAGCATTTT
>TRBV5-4|TRBJ2-1|TRBD2|-
CATSGGPSYNEQFF
TGTGCCACCAGCGGGGGACCCTCCTACAATGAGCAGTTCTTC
>TRBV30|TRBJ2-2|-|-
CAWSVGGNTGELFF
TGTGCCTGGAGTGTTGGGGGGAACACCGGGGAGCTGTTTTTT
>TRBV14|TRBJ1-2|TRBD1|-
CASSQVGQSSYGYTF
TGTGCCAGCAGCCAAGTGGGACAGTCGAGCTATGGCTACACCTTC
>TRBV9|TRBJ2-3|-|-
CASSVAILSDTQYF
TGTGCCAGCAGCGTAGCTATTCTATCGGATACGCAGTATTTT
>TRBV4-3|TRBJ2-3|-|-
CASSQDGFTTDTQYF
TGCGCCAGCAGCCAAGACGGCTTTACCACAGATACGCAGTATTTT
>TRBV3-1|TRBJ1-1|TRBD1|-
CASSQYRGTEAFF
TGTGCCAGCAGCCAATACAGGGGTACTGAAGCTTTCTTT
>TRBV29-1|TRBJ1-4|-|-
CSARTNEAATNEKLFF
TGCAGCGCCAGAACGAACGAGGCTGCAACTAATGAAAAACTGTTTTTT
>TRBV3-1|TRBJ2-1|-|-
CASSQGGSDNEQFF
TGTGCCAGCAGCCAAGGAGGGAGCGACAATGAGCAGTTCTTC
>TRBV27|TRBJ1-2|-|-
CASSLVGAGSAYTF
TGTGCCAGCAGTTTAGTAGGAGCGGGTTCAGCCTACACCTTC
>TRBV3-1|TRBJ2-7|TRBD1|-
CASSQAQGAYEQYF
TGTGCCAGCAGCCAAGCCCAGGGGGCATACGAGCAGTACTTC
>TRBV7-8|TRBJ1-2|-|-
CASSLTSNYGYTF
TGTGCCAGCAGCTTAACGTCCAACTATGGCTACACCTTC
>TRBV2|TRBJ2-7|-|-
CASRTGQLYEQYF
TGTGCCAGCAGAACCGGACAGCTCTACGAGCAGTACTTC
>TRBV7-2|TRBJ2-3|-|-
CASSLAGPEDTQYF
TGTGCCAGCAGCTTGGCGGGGCCTGAAGATACGCAGTATTTT
>TRBV11-2|TRBJ2-5|-|-
CASSLVGPPPRASQETQYF
TGTGCCAGCAGCTTAGTCGGGCCGCCCCCCCGGGCAAGCCAAGAGACCCAGTACTTC
>TRBV3-1|TRBJ2-7|TRBD2|once
CASSQEAGGDEQYF
TGTGCCAGCAGCCAAGAAGCGGGGGGCGACGAGCAGTACTTC